These 18 T cell receptor beta chains came from one sample sequenced in a study of T cells expressing NK-cell markers. Using the 5' RACE reads, TCRdb records one entry per CDR3 protein without DNA. This repertoire includes about 440,000 distinct CDR3 sequences. Specimen: blood T cells: a sorted CD56 or NKG2C T cell subset, CD4+ or CD8+ T cells, or bulk PBMC T cells (not recorded which). The receptor set was obtained from a woman aged 18 to 75 in good health.

The chain links TRBV27 to TRBJ1-3. The CDR3 has 14 residues. CDR1 and CDR2 from the germline V gene are MNHEY and SMNVEV (reference sequence). CDR3 residues: CASSPRLSGNTIYF.

The rearrangement uses TRBV20-1 and TRBJ2-5; the D call from TCRdb, TRBD1, cannot be confirmed without DNA. CDR1 and CDR2 from the germline V gene are DFQATT and SNEGSKA (reference sequence). CDR3 length: 13 amino acids. The CDR3 loop is CSARPDREETQYF.

The J gene is TRBJ2-5, the V gene TRBV7-9; no DNA is available, so the TRBD2 call from TCRdb remains unchecked. Looked up from germline, CDR1 is SEHNR and CDR2 is FQNEAQ (reference sequence). The CDR3 covers 16 residues. The CDR3: CASSLLDRGGLETQYF.

V and J are TRBV20-1 and TRBJ2-3; absent DNA, TCRdb's TRBD2 call cannot be checked. The CDR3 spans 17 residues. The germline V gene encodes CDR1 DFQATT and CDR2 SNEGSKA (reference sequence). The CDR3 sequence is CSARASRTSGSMDTQYF.

The chain uses TRBV20-1 and TRBJ1-5; TCRdb designates TRBD1, a call that cannot be tested without DNA. Germline V CDR1 and CDR2: DFQATT, SNEGSKA (reference sequence). The CDR3 length is 12 residues. CDR3 residues: CSARQGDQPQHF.

The chain carries TRBV2 and TRBJ1-6; TCRdb designates TRBD1, a call that cannot be tested without DNA. CDR1 SNHLY and CDR2 FYNNEI come from the germline V gene. The CDR3 consists of 15 residues. CDR3 loop: CASSETRGSNSPLHF.

The gene calls are TRBV6-2 or TRBV6-3 and TRBJ1-1. This CDR3 is built from 15 residues. CDR1 MNHEY and CDR2 SVGEGT come from the germline V gene. CDR3 in amino acids: CASSYPAGSRTEAFF.

V usage is TRBV12-3 or TRBV12-4 and J usage is TRBJ2-7; without DNA, the TCRdb call of TRBD1 cannot be checked. This CDR3 comprises 15 residues. CDR3 loop: CASSLSGQISYEQYF.

V and J are TRBV14 and TRBJ1-6. The germline gives CDR1 SGHDN, CDR2 FVKESK. The CDR3 contains 16 residues. CDR3 in amino acids: CASSQDGREVFSPLHF.

The chain joins TRBV11-2 to TRBJ1-2; lacking DNA, the TRBD1 call made by TCRdb goes unchecked. The germline V gene encodes CDR1 SGHAT and CDR2 FQNNGV. This CDR3 spans 12 amino acids. CDR3 amino acids: CASSGRPLGYTF.

This chain links TRBV6-1 with TRBJ2-1; TCRdb's D call of TRBD1 is untestable without DNA. CDR3 length: 13 amino acids. CDR1 and CDR2 (germline): MNHNS, SASEGT. CDR3: CATPQGEYNEQFF.

The chain carries TRBV5-4 and TRBJ2-3; no DNA is available, so the TRBD1 call from TCRdb remains unchecked. The CDR3 runs 15 residues. Germline loops: CDR1 SGHNT, CDR2 YYREEE (reference sequence). Here the CDR3 reads CASSLDRGLVDTQYF.

The chain uses TRBV7-3 and TRBJ2-1; the TRBD1 assignment by TCRdb is unverifiable without DNA. The CDR3 loop spans 15 amino acids. The germline CDR1 and CDR2 sequences are SGHTA and FQGTGA. The CDR3: CASSVKGHGGYEQFF.

The V call is TRBV7-2, the J call TRBJ2-1. From germline, CDR1 is SGHTA and CDR2 FQGNSA. The CDR3 is 14 amino acids. The CDR3 reads CASSLAWRSGEQFF.

The chain links TRBV7-9 to TRBJ2-1; TCRdb gives TRBD1 as the D gene, but with no DNA this cannot be confirmed. The CDR3 runs to 13 residues. Germline V CDR1 and CDR2: SEHNR, FQNEAQ (reference sequence). The CDR3 loop is CASLSLLGAEQFF.

The chain uses TRBV21-1 and TRBJ2-4; TCRdb returns TRBD1, unconfirmable since there is no DNA. TRBV21-1 is shown as a pseudogene. The CDR3 contains 17 residues. The CDR3 loop is CASSWRGGRLAKNIQYF.

The V gene is TRBV28, the J gene TRBJ2-7; TCRdb designates TRBD1, a call that cannot be tested without DNA. CDR1 and CDR2 from the germline V gene are MDHEN and SYDVKM. The CDR3 sequence is 13 residues long. The CDR3 sequence is CASSFLGAYEQYF.

This chain connects TRBV30 to TRBJ2-1; the TRBD2 assignment by TCRdb is unverifiable without DNA. The germline V gene encodes CDR1 GTSNPN and CDR2 SVGIG (reference sequence). CDR3 length: 18 residues. CDR3 protein: CAWTGLAGGPGSYNEQFF.